This T cell receptor beta chain was found in a study of T cells in Graves' hyperthyroidism and ophthalmopathy. Whole-study findings and limits: Ophthalmopathy was identified by the model a median about six months ahead of onset.

This CDR3 has 15 amino acids. Germline V CDR1 and CDR2: SGHVS, FNYEAQ. The trim removed 5 bases at V and 1 base at J, leaving 2 bases unmatched. This clonotype was seen repeatedly, ten times or more. No antigen is known for it. RNA transcripts gave rise to amplified TCR beta CDR3 regions. Carried out on the TCR CDR3, a first-round RT-PCR used the HTBI primer set. TCRdb re-derived calls from the multiplex PCR reads in MiXCR, one entry per CDR3 protein. The sample records 500,000 to 600,000 distinct CDR3 sequences, 16% being singletons. Patients aged 18 to 65 had newly diagnosed hyperthyroidism that had lasted under 2 months. Cells are PBMCs isolated from roughly 9.3 ml of fresh blood.

The sequenced material came from blood. The clonotype originates from a woman aged 18-29 years with Graves' hyperthyroidism. This chain links TRBV7-6 with TRBJ2-2, with 9 nucleotides matching TRBD2. The CDR3 bases are TGTGCCAGCAGCCTTAGCGGGGGGAACACCGGGGAGCTGTTTTTT. Translated: CASSLSGGNTGELFF.